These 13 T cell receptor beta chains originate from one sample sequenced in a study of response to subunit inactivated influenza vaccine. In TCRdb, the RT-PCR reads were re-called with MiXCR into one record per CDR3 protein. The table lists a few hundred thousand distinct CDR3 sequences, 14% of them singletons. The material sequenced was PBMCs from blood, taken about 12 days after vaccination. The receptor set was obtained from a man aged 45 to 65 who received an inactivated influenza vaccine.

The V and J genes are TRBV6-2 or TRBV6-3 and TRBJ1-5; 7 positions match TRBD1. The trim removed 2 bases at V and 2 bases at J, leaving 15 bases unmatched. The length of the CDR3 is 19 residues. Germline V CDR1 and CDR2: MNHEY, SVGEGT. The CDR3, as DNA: TGTGCCAGCAGTTACCCGAGACAGGGTGGTTTTTCGGGCAATCAGCCCCAGCATTTT. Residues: CASSYPRQGGFSGNQPQHF.

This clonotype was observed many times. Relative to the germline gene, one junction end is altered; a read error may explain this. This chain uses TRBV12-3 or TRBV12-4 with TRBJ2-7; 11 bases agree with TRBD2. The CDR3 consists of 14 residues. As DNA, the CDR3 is TGTGCCAGCAGCTTAGGCGGACTAGCGGGCGAGCAGTACTTC. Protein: CASSLGGLAGEQYF.

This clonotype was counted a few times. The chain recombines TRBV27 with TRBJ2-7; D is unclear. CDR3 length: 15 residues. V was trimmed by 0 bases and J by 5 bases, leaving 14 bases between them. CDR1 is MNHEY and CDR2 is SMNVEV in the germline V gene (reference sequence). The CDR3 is CASSLSRTFLDEQYF. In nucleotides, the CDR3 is TGTGCCAGCAGTTTATCCCGTACTTTTTTGGACGAGCAGTACTTC.

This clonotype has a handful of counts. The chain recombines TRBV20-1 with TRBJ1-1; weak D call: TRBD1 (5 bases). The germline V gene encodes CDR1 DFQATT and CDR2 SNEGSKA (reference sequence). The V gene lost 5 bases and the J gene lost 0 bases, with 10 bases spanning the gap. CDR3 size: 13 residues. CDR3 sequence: CSARTLLNTEAFF. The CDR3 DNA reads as TGCAGTGCTCGGACATTACTGAACACTGAAGCTTTCTTT.

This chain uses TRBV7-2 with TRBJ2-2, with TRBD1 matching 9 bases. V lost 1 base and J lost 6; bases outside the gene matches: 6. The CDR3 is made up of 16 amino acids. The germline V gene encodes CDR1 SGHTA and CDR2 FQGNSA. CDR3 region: CASSLGGQGFPGELFF. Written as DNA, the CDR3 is TGTGCCAGCAGCTTAGGAGGACAGGGGTTTCCCGGGGAGCTGTTTTTT.

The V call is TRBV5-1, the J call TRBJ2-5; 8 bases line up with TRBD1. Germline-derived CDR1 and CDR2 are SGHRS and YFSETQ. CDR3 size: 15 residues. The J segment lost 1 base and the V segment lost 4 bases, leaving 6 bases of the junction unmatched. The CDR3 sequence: CASSPGQGLQETQYF. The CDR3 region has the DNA TGCGCCAGCAGCCCCGGACAGGGCCTCCAAGAGACCCAGTACTTC.

The CDR3 here is CSYDRGYNEQFF. CDR3 DNA sequence: TGCAGCTATGACAGGGGCTACAATGAGCAGTTCTTC. V gene TRBV29-1 combines with J gene TRBJ2-1; 8 bases agree with TRBD1. The V gene end was trimmed by 8 bases and the J gene end by 3 bases; junction bases not matched to a gene: 3. The CDR3 is 12 residues long. Germline CDR1 SQVTM, CDR2 ANQGSEA.

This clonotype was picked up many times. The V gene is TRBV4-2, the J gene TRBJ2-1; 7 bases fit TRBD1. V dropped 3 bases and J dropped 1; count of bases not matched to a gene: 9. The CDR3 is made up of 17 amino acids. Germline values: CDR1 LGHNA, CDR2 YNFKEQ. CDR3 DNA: TGTGCCAGCAGCCAGGTCAGGCAGGGGGTTTCCTACAATGAGCAGTTCTTC. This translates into CASSQVRQGVSYNEQFF.

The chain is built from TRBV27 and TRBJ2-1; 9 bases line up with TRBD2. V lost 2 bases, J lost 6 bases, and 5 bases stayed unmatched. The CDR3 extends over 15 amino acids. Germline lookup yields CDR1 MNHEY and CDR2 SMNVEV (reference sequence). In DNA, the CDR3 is TGTGCCAGCAGTTTACCCAGCGGGGGGATCAATGAGCAGTTCTTC. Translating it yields CASSLPSGGINEQFF.

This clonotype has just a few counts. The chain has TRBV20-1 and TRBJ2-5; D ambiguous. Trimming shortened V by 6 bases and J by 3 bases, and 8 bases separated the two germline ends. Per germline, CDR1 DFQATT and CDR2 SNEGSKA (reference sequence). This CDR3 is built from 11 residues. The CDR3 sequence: CSAATKETQYF. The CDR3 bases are TGCAGTGCGGCTACTAAAGAGACCCAGTACTTC.

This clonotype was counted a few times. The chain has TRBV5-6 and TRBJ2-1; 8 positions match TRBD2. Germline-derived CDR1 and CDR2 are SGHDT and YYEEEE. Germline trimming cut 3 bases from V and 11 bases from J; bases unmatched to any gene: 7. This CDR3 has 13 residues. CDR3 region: CASSSPIAGQQFF. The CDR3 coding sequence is TGTGCCAGCAGCTCTCCCATAGCGGGGCAGCAGTTCTTC.

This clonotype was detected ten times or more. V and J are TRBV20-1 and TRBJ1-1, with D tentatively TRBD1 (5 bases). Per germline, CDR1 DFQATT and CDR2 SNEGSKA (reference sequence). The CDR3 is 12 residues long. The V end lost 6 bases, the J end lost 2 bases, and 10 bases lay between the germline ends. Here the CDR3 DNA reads TGCAGTGCCGCTACAGGAAACACTGAAGCTTTCTTT. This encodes CSAATGNTEAFF.

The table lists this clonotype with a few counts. In DNA, the CDR3 is TGTGCCAGCAGCTTAGGGACAGGGTCTGTTGGGGCCAACGTCCTGACTTTC. This gives the protein CASSLGTGSVGANVLTF. V is TRBV7-9 and J is TRBJ2-6, with 8 bases fitting TRBD1. Looked up from germline, CDR1 is SEHNR and CDR2 is FQNEAQ (reference sequence). V lost 1 base to trimming and J lost 3 bases; unmatched junction nucleotides: 5. The length of the CDR3 is 17 residues.